Listed below are T cell receptor beta chains from one sample, sequenced in a study of cytomegalovirus exposure and HLA in healthy donors. TCRdb keeps only in-frame clones here, not all; method: immunoSEQ multiplex PCR. The table lists about 110,000 clones, 70% to 80% of them singletons. Sequencing input: PBMCs. The receptors derive from a boy between 10 and 17 years old in good health and CMV-seronegative. CDR3s include the opening cysteine and the closing phenylalanine or tryptophan. D genes are given only for firm matches. Clone size, where shown, is once, few, many, or a class for clones that have expanded.

clone_size	d_call	v_call	j_call	cdr3_aa	cdr3_nt
NA	TRBD2	TRBV5-4	TRBJ2-5	CASSPGLAGGSKSRTQYF	TGTGCCAGCAGCCCGGGACTAGCGGGAGGCAGTAAGAGTCGGACCCAGTACTTC
once	NA	TRBV7-2	TRBJ1-6	CASSSLQGNSPLHF	TGTGCCAGCAGCTCCCTTCAGGGGAATTCACCCCTCCACTTT
NA	TRBD2	TRBV6-6	TRBJ2-1	CASSVRLAAYNEQFF	TGTGCCAGCAGTGTTCGACTAGCGGCATACAATGAGCAGTTCTTC
NA	NA	TRBV6-1	TRBJ1-2	CASRTTQGTLGYTF	TGTGCCAGCAGGACCACACAGGGAACGCTGGGCTACACCTTC
NA	TRBD2	TRBV11-3	TRBJ2-7	CASSRTSRYEQYF	TGTGCCAGCAGCCGGACTAGCAGATACGAGCAGTACTTC
NA	NA	TRBV6-6	TRBJ2-1	CASFGGAGNEQFF	TGTGCCAGTTTTGGGGGGGCCGGGAATGAGCAGTTCTTC
NA	NA	TRBV27	TRBJ1-5	CASSLNPNQPQHF	TGTGCCAGCAGTCTAAACCCTAATCAGCCCCAGCATTTT
NA	TRBD1	TRBV7-2	TRBJ1-1	CASSSYRGGTEAFF	TGTGCCAGCAGCTCTTACAGGGGTGGCACTGAAGCTTTCTTT
NA	TRBD2	TRBV9	TRBJ2-1	CASSETSGRPHEQFF	TGTGCCAGCAGCGAGACTAGCGGGAGGCCCCATGAGCAGTTCTTC
NA	TRBD1	TRBV28	TRBJ1-5	CASSLGTGRNSNQPQHF	TGTGCCAGCAGTTTAGGGACAGGGCGAAATAGCAATCAGCCCCAGCATTTT
NA	NA	TRBV7-3	TRBJ2-1	CASSPGTSYEQFF	TGTGCCAGCAGCCCGGGGACTTCCTATGAGCAGTTCTTC
few	NA	TRBV6-5	TRBJ1-5	CASTPRVGQPQHF	TGTGCCAGCACCCCTCGAGTCGGTCAGCCCCAGCATTTT
NA	NA	TRBV6-6	TRBJ2-7	CASSYPGGPYEQYF	TGTGCCAGCAGTTACCCAGGGGGGCCCTACGAGCAGTACTTC
NA	TRBD1	TRBV28	TRBJ1-4	CASSPQTGPGEKLFF	TGTGCCAGCAGCCCACAGACAGGGCCGGGTGAAAAACTGTTTTTT
NA	NA	TRBV5-6	TRBJ2-3	CASSLWGRVSTDTQYF	TGTGCCAGCAGCTTGTGGGGCCGGGTAAGCACAGATACGCAGTATTTT
NA	TRBD1	TRBV30	TRBJ1-5	CAWSGGDRDQPQHF	TGTGCCTGGAGTGGAGGGGACAGGGATCAGCCCCAGCATTTT
NA	TRBD1	TRBV4-1	TRBJ1-1	CASSQVLQGAQAFF	TGCGCCAGCAGCCAAGTATTGCAGGGGGCTCAAGCTTTCTTT
NA	NA	TRBV6-1	TRBJ2-4	CASPLQLAKNIQYF	TGTGCCAGCCCGCTACAGTTAGCCAAAAACATTCAGTACTTC
NA	NA	TRBV30	TRBJ2-7	CAWSVSRAEQYF	TGTGCCTGGAGTGTAAGCAGGGCCGAGCAGTACTTC
NA	TRBD2	TRBV5-6	TRBJ2-7	CASSGETSGRYEQYF	TGTGCCAGCAGTGGTGAGACTAGCGGGAGGTACGAGCAGTACTTC
NA	TRBD1	TRBV6-1	TRBJ2-7	CASSEILRTGAPYEQYF	TGTGCCAGCAGTGAGATCCTAAGGACAGGGGCCCCTTACGAGCAGTACTTC
NA	NA	TRBV16	TRBJ2-7	CASSPRPEYEQYF	TGTGCCAGCAGCCCCCGTCCCGAGTACGAGCAGTACTTC
NA	TRBD2	TRBV29-1	TRBJ2-3	CSVYRGSGADTQYF	TGCAGCGTTTACCGAGGGAGCGGGGCAGATACGCAGTATTTT
NA	NA	TRBV7-2	TRBJ2-5	CASTAMRETQYF	TGTGCCAGCACGGCGATGAGGGAGACCCAGTACTTC
medium-sized	NA	TRBV5-6	TRBJ1-1	CASSPINYITEAFF	TGTGCCAGCAGCCCTATTAACTATATCACTGAAGCTTTCTTT
NA	TRBD2	TRBV5-1	TRBJ2-5	CASSLSLAGPYQETQYF	TGCGCCAGCAGCCTTTCTCTAGCGGGTCCCTACCAAGAGACCCAGTACTTC
NA	TRBD1	TRBV11-2	TRBJ1-1	CASSLDRGGTEAFF	TGTGCCAGCAGCTTGGACAGGGGGGGAACTGAAGCTTTCTTT
NA	NA	TRBV5-4	TRBJ2-3	CASSLAGGGTDTQYF	TGTGCCAGCAGCTTGGCCGGGGGAGGAACAGATACGCAGTATTTT
NA	NA	TRBV6-6	TRBJ2-5	CATTPGTRYQETQYF	TGTGCCACCACCCCCGGGACTCGGTACCAAGAGACCCAGTACTTC
NA	NA	TRBV5-1	TRBJ1-5	CASSLEGGAYSNQPQHF	TGCGCCAGCAGCTTGGAAGGGGGAGCATATAGCAATCAGCCCCAGCATTTT
NA	NA	TRBV6-5	TRBJ1-5	CASSSRRGVNQPQHF	TGTGCCAGCAGTTCTAGACGTGGCGTCAATCAGCCCCAGCATTTT
few	NA	TRBV4-1	TRBJ1-2	CASSQGRGFSYGYTF	TGCGCCAGCAGCCAAGGAAGGGGCTTCTCCTATGGCTACACCTTC
NA	NA	TRBV6-5	TRBJ1-2	CASSPDRDYGYTF	TGTGCCAGCAGTCCCGACAGAGACTATGGCTACACCTTC
NA	TRBD1	TRBV5-4	TRBJ1-4	CASSPTGGFHEKLFF	TGTGCCAGCAGCCCGACAGGGGGGTTCCATGAAAAACTGTTTTTT
NA	TRBD1	TRBV6-1	TRBJ2-3	CASSERRDRPFDDTDTQYF	TGTGCCAGCAGTGAACGGCGGGACAGGCCCTTCGACGACACAGATACGCAGTATTTT
NA	NA	TRBV20-1	TRBJ2-1	CSALAREEQFF	TGCAGTGCCCTGGCCCGGGAGGAGCAGTTCTTC
NA	TRBD1	TRBV28	TRBJ1-5	CASSSEQSTGGNSQPQHF	TGTGCCAGCAGTTCGGAACAATCAACAGGGGGGAATAGTCAGCCCCAGCATTTT
NA	TRBD1	TRBV5-4	TRBJ2-5	CASSLRQGGETQYF	TGTGCCAGCAGCCTTAGACAGGGCGGAGAGACCCAGTACTTC
NA	NA	TRBV6-5	TRBJ2-1	CASSYRGAYNEQFF	TGTGCCAGCAGTTACCGGGGAGCTTACAATGAGCAGTTCTTC
NA	NA	TRBV18	TRBJ1-1	CASSREVVNTEAFF	TGTGCCAGCTCCCGGGAGGTAGTGAACACTGAAGCTTTCTTT
few	NA	TRBV27	TRBJ1-1	CASSPWDISPGTEAFF	TGTGCCAGCAGTCCTTGGGACATTTCCCCGGGGACTGAAGCTTTCTTT
NA	TRBD1	TRBV13	TRBJ2-7	CASSLEGQGRPEQYF	TGTGCCAGCAGCTTAGAGGGACAGGGTCGACCCGAGCAGTACTTC
NA	NA	TRBV5-1	TRBJ2-7	CASSLAGAGIYEQYF	TGCGCCAGCAGCTTGGCCGGGGCGGGGATCTACGAGCAGTACTTC
NA	NA	TRBV7-7	TRBJ2-7	CASSLEWRPGSYEQYF	TGTGCTAGCAGCTTAGAGTGGAGGCCAGGCTCCTACGAGCAGTACTTC